These 27 T cell receptor beta chains share one sample of origin, sequenced in a study of CD8 T cells in ankylosing spondylitis. One entry per CDR3 protein, called by TCRdb with MiXCR from the 5' RACE reads. This table holds about 140,000 distinct CDR3 sequences, around 32% found once. Sequencing was performed on synovial fluid, either unsorted or a sorted T cell fraction (not recorded which). These receptors originate from a male donor with ankylosing spondylitis.

This clonotype was seen a few times. This chain joins TRBV29-1 and TRBJ2-1, with 13 bases that match TRBD2. Per germline, CDR1 SQVTM and CDR2 ANQGSEA. V dropped 3 bases and J dropped 8; count of bases not matched to a gene: 4. This CDR3 is 14 amino acids long. The CDR3 is CSVDSTSGRYEQFF. CDR3 DNA sequence: TGCAGCGTTGACTCGACTAGCGGGAGGTATGAGCAGTTCTTC.

The sample holds many counts of this clonotype. The genes are TRBV20-1 and TRBJ2-7; D remains ambiguous. The CDR3 is made up of 12 amino acids. V lost 6 bases and J 3 bases, leaving 12 bases between the germline ends. Germline V gene lookup returns CDR1 DFQATT and CDR2 SNEGSKA (reference sequence). The CDR3 DNA follows: TGCAGTGCCGAGCACAAGTTCTACGAGCAGTACTTC. Translating it yields CSAEHKFYEQYF.

This clonotype came up once. The chain recombines TRBV27 with TRBJ1-5; TRBD1 matches 7 bases. Losses at the gene ends were 6 bases for V and 4 bases for J; bases not matched to a gene: 6. CDR1 is MNHEY, CDR2 SMNVEV, per germline (reference sequence). CDR3 length: 14 amino acids. CDR3 nucleotide sequence: TGTGCCAGCAGAACAGGGGCCGGGAATCAGCCCCAGCATTTT. Amino acids: CASRTGAGNQPQHF.

The gene calls are TRBV6-2 or TRBV6-3 and TRBJ1-2; TRBD1 aligns across 9 bases. V trimming: 0 bases; J trimming: 4 bases; junction bases outside the gene matches: 6. The CDR3 is 16 residues long. Germline values: CDR1 MNHEY, CDR2 SVGEGT. The CDR3 sequence is CASSYSRTGGSYGYTF. CDR3 sequence (DNA): TGTGCCAGCAGTTACTCCCGAACAGGGGGCAGCTATGGCTACACCTTC.

The rearrangement links TRBV20-1 to TRBJ2-1; 15 bases are a match to TRBD2. The germline V gene encodes CDR1 DFQATT and CDR2 SNEGSKA (reference sequence). Germline trimming cut 6 bases from V and 5 bases from J; bases unmatched to any gene: 11. The CDR3 loop spans 17 amino acids. CDR3: CSATNRGLAGGNNEQFF. CDR3 nucleotide sequence: TGCAGTGCAACAAACCGCGGACTAGCGGGAGGGAACAATGAGCAGTTCTTC.

The chain is built from TRBV29-1 and TRBJ2-7, with TRBD2 matching over 10 bases. Trimming at V came to 6 bases and at J to 7 bases, leaving 12 bases not matched to a gene. CDR3 length: 14 residues. Looked up from germline, CDR1 is SQVTM and CDR2 is ANQGSEA. The CDR3 sequence is CSVAGVLAGEEQYF. The CDR3 nucleotides are TGCAGCGTCGCAGGAGTCCTAGCGGGAGAGGAGCAGTACTTC.

This chain connects TRBV5-1 to TRBJ1-1; weak D call: TRBD1 (6 bases). V gave up 0 bases and J gave up 10 bases, with 25 bases separating them. Germline assignment: CDR1 SGHRS and CDR2 YFSETQ. The CDR3 has 17 amino acids. The CDR3 DNA sequence: TGCGCCAGCAGCTTGGGCGACCAACTCGGACAGAGGGTAGGAGCTTTCTTT. Protein: CASSLGDQLGQRVGAFF.

The V call is TRBV5-6, the J call TRBJ2-1, with 7 bases fitting TRBD1. The V gene end was trimmed by 0 bases and the J gene end by 3 bases; junction bases not matched to a gene: 12. The CDR3 is 18 amino acids. Germline V gives CDR1 SGHDT, CDR2 YYEEEE. CDR3 nucleotides: TGTGCCAGCAGCTTGGCCATTAACCCGGGACAGTTCTACAATGAGCAGTTCTTC. The encoded protein is CASSLAINPGQFYNEQFF.

The V and J genes are TRBV27 and TRBJ1-2, with D maybe TRBD1 (5 bases). This CDR3 is built from 14 residues. Trimming cost V 2 bases and J 3 bases, with 10 bases left between them. The germline CDR1 and CDR2 sequences are MNHEY and SMNVEV (reference sequence). CDR3: CASSLMRGDYGYTF. DNA of the CDR3: TGTGCCAGCAGTTTAATGAGGGGAGACTATGGCTACACCTTC.

There are many counts of this clonotype. V gene TRBV2 combines with J gene TRBJ1-5; D gene ambiguous. With 3 bases removed from V and 0 bases from J, the gap between germline ends came to 0 bases. The CDR3 is 12 amino acids. CDR1 SNHLY and CDR2 FYNNEI come from the germline V gene. The chain's CDR3 is CASSDSNQPQHF. CDR3 nucleotides: TGTGCCAGCAGTGATAGCAATCAGCCCCAGCATTTT.

This clonotype came up many times. V usage is TRBV20-1 and J usage is TRBJ2-7; D remains unclear. The germline V gene encodes CDR1 DFQATT and CDR2 SNEGSKA (reference sequence). The CDR3 is made up of 13 amino acids. Trimming shortened V by 6 bases and J by 3 bases, and 15 bases separated the two germline ends. CDR3 DNA: TGCAGTGCCCGACTCTTAGTCATCTACGAGCAGTACTTC. Amino acids: CSARLLVIYEQYF.

In this sample, this clonotype turned up a few times. The J gene is TRBJ1-6, the V gene TRBV5-1; 8 bases agree with TRBD1. J lost 9 bases, V lost 1 base, and 12 bases had no gene match. There are 17 residues in the CDR3. Looked up from germline, CDR1 is SGHRS and CDR2 is YFSETQ. CDR3 loop: CASSLTARQGFGSPLHF. The CDR3 DNA sequence: TGCGCCAGCAGCTTGACCGCTAGACAGGGGTTCGGTTCACCCCTCCACTTT.

This clonotype was observed a few times. The rearrangement uses TRBV4-2 and TRBJ2-3; tentatively, D is TRBD2 (6 bases). The CDR3 loop spans 14 amino acids. Trimming removed 6 bases at V and 2 bases at J, with 12 bases between. Germline loops: CDR1 LGHNA, CDR2 YNFKEQ. The CDR3 bases are TGTGCCAGCAGTGTGACGGGGGACACAGATACGCAGTATTTT. It codes for CASSVTGDTDTQYF.

This clonotype was detected a few times. The genes are TRBV7-2 and TRBJ1-2, with 12 bases matching TRBD1. Germline V lookup: CDR1 SGHTA, CDR2 FQGNSA. Trimming at V came to 4 bases and at J to 4 bases, leaving 10 bases not matched to a gene. This CDR3 has 17 amino acids. The CDR3 bases are TGTGCCAGCAGCTGGACCAGGGACAGGGGGCGTTCCTATGGCTACACCTTC. Translated: CASSWTRDRGRSYGYTF.

This clonotype was seen more than once but under ten times. The chain is built from TRBV13 and TRBJ2-7, with TRBD2 matching 7 bases. J lost 0 bases, V lost 2 bases, and 4 bases had no gene match. The CDR3 has 15 amino acids. CDR1 and CDR2 from the germline V gene are PRHDT and FYEKMQ (reference sequence). The CDR3 is CASSLRAGASYEQYF. DNA of the CDR3: TGTGCCAGCAGCTTACGGGCGGGAGCCTCCTACGAGCAGTACTTC.

The rearrangement joins TRBV20-1 to TRBJ1-6; no clear D. The CDR3 has 13 amino acids. The germline gives CDR1 DFQATT, CDR2 SNEGSKA (reference sequence). The V and J ends lost 3 bases and 10 bases respectively, with 13 bases between them. The CDR3 is CSARVPGKSPLHF. CDR3 DNA sequence: TGCAGTGCTAGGGTCCCTGGGAAATCACCCCTCCACTTT.

The gene calls are TRBV9 and TRBJ2-1; D may be TRBD2 (6 bases). V gave up 2 bases and J gave up 9 bases, with 15 bases separating them. Germline CDR1 and CDR2: SGDLS and YYNGEE. This CDR3 is 14 amino acids long. This chain's CDR3 is CASSVRREMIEQFF. As DNA, the CDR3 is TGTGCCAGCAGCGTTCGGAGGGAGATGATTGAGCAGTTCTTC.

This clonotype was counted ten times or more. J is TRBJ2-2 and V is TRBV5-5; D gene uncertain. This CDR3 region has 14 residues. Germline CDR1 SGHKS, CDR2 YYEKEE (reference sequence). V gave up 5 bases and J gave up 1 base, with 9 bases separating them. CDR3 nucleotides: TGTGCCAGCAGTAAGACCGGGAACACCGGGGAGCTGTTTTTT. Amino acids: CASSKTGNTGELFF.

The J gene is TRBJ2-7, the V gene TRBV2; D gene ambiguous. Germline V gene lookup returns CDR1 SNHLY and CDR2 FYNNEI. Trimming left V 5 bases short and J 6 bases short, with 11 bases between. This CDR3 is built from 12 residues. The CDR3 loop is CASSQMPGEQYF. The CDR3 DNA sequence: TGTGCCAGCAGTCAGATGCCTGGCGAGCAGTACTTC.

Comments on this clonotype: One junction end disagrees with the germline gene, perhaps due to a read error. The genes are TRBV7-9 and TRBJ2-5; tentatively, D is TRBD1 or TRBD2 (5 bases each). This CDR3 is 13 amino acids long. Per the germline V gene, CDR1 is SEHNR and CDR2 is FQNEAQ (reference sequence). The CDR3 sequence: CASSLAPAGWLYF. The DNA of the CDR3 is TGTGCCAGCAGCCTAGCTCCGGCAGGGTGGCTGTACTTC.

This chain joins TRBV7-9 and TRBJ2-1, with 8 bases identical to TRBD2. Germline assignment: CDR1 SEHNR and CDR2 FQNEAQ (reference sequence). This CDR3 has 15 amino acids. V dropped 3 bases and J dropped 9; count of bases not matched to a gene: 10. The CDR3 bases are TGTGCCAGCAGCTTCGTCAGCGGGAGTAACAGTGAGCAGTTCTTC. This gives the protein CASSFVSGSNSEQFF.

V gene TRBV20-1 combines with J gene TRBJ2-7; TRBD2 agrees at 8 bases. The CDR3 length is 15 residues. Losses at the gene ends were 6 bases for V and 4 bases for J; bases not matched to a gene: 14. Germline V CDR1 and CDR2: DFQATT, SNEGSKA (reference sequence). CDR3 DNA: TGCAGTGCCACACTAGCGGTAAGACTTCCGTACGAGCAGTACTTC. Protein sequence: CSATLAVRLPYEQYF.

The CDR3 sequence: CSARGGQGLNEQFF. The CDR3 DNA is TGCAGTGCTAGAGGAGGACAGGGGCTCAATGAGCAGTTCTTC. The chain employs TRBV20-1 and TRBJ2-1; 9 bases map to TRBD1. Germline V lookup: CDR1 DFQATT, CDR2 SNEGSKA (reference sequence). The length of the CDR3 is 14 residues. V was pared by 1 base and J by 6 bases, with 4 bases of the junction left unmatched.

The chain links TRBV2 to TRBJ1-2; 9 nucleotides line up with TRBD1. After removal of 4 bases from V and 8 bases from J, the junction contained 11 bases not matched to a gene. This CDR3 contains 15 residues. Germline-derived CDR1 and CDR2 are SNHLY and FYNNEI. The CDR3 spells CASSGTGTGFSGYTF. CDR3 DNA sequence: TGTGCCAGCAGTGGGACCGGGACAGGGTTTTCAGGCTACACCTTC.

There are a few counts of this clonotype. V is TRBV12-3 or TRBV12-4 and J is TRBJ2-5; D is perhaps TRBD2 (5 bases). The CDR3 has 14 amino acids. V lost 5 bases, J lost 5 bases, and 15 bases lay in between. CDR3: CASSPGYHGETQYF. For the CDR3, the DNA is TGTGCCAGCAGTCCGGGGTACCACGGGGAGACCCAGTACTTC.

This clonotype was seen ten or more times. This chain uses TRBV7-2 with TRBJ2-7, with D unresolved. Trimming left V 1 base short and J 0 bases short, with 7 bases between. CDR1 and CDR2 (germline): SGHTA, FQGNSA. The CDR3 spans 14 residues. Here the CDR3 DNA reads TGTGCCAGCAGCTTAGTGGGCGGCTCCTACGAGCAGTACTTC. Translated: CASSLVGGSYEQYF.

V is TRBV6-5 and J is TRBJ1-1, with D perhaps matching TRBD1 (5 bases). The germline gives CDR1 MNHEY, CDR2 SVGAGI. The CDR3 has 16 amino acids. V dropped 4 bases and J dropped 1 base, with 16 bases sitting between them. The CDR3: CASSWAETVQNTEAFF. CDR3 DNA: TGTGCCAGCAGTTGGGCGGAGACAGTCCAGAACACTGAAGCTTTCTTT.